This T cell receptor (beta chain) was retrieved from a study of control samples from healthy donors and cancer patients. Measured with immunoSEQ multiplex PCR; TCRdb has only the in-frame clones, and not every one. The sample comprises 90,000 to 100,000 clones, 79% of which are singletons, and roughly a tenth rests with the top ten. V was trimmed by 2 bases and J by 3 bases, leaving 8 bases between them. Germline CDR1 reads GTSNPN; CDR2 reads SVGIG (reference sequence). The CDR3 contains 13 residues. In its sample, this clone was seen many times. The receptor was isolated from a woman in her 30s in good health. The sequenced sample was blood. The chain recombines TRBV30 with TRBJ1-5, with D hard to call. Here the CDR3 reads CAWSSGFNQPQHF. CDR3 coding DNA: TGTGCCTGGAGTTCCGGGTTCAATCAGCCCCAGCATTTT.